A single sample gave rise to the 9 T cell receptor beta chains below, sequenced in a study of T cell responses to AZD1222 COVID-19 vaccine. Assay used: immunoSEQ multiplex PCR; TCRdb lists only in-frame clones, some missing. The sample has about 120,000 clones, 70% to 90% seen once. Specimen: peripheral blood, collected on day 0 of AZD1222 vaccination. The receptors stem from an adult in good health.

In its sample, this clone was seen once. For the CDR3, the DNA is TGTGCCAGCAGCTTAATGTCTAGCGCGTACAATGAGCAGTTCTTC. Translating gives CASSLMSSAYNEQFF. The V and J genes are TRBV7-2 and TRBJ2-1; maybe TRBD2 (6 bases). Trimming shortened V by 2 bases and J by 4 bases, and 12 bases separated the two germline ends. CDR1 and CDR2 (germline): SGHTA, FQGNSA. The CDR3 is made up of 15 amino acids.

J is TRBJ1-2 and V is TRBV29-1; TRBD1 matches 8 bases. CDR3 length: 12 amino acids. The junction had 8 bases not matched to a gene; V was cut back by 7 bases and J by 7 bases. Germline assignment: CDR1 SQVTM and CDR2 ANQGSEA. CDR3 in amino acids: CSDSQGGSGYTF. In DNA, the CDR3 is TGCAGCGACTCACAGGGGGGGAGTGGCTACACCTTC.

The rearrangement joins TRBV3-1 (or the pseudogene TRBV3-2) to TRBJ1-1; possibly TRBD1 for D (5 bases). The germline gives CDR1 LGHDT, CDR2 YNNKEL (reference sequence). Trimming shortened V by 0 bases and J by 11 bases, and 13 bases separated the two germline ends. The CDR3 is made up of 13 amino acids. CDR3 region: CASSQDWDQSAFF. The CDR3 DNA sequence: TGTGCCAGCAGCCAAGATTGGGACCAGTCGGCTTTCTTT.

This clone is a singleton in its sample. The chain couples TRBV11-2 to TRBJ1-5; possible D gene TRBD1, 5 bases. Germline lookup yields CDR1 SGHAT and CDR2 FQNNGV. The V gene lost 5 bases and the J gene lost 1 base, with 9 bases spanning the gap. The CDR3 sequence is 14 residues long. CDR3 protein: CASSEGISNQPQHF. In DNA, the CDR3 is TGTGCCAGCAGCGAGGGGATAAGCAATCAGCCCCAGCATTTT.

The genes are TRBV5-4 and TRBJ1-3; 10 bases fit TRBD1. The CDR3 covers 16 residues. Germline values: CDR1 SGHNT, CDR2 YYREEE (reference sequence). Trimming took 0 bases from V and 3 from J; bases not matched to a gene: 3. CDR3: CASSLGQGAGGNTIYF. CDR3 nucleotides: TGTGCCAGCAGCTTGGGACAGGGGGCTGGTGGAAACACCATATATTTT.

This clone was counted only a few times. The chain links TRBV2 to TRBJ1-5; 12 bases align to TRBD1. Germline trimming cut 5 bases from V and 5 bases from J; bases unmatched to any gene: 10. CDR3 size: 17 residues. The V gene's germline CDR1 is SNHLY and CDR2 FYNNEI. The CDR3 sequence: CASSIRDRGRGHQPQHF. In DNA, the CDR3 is TGTGCCAGCAGTATCCGGGACAGGGGGCGAGGGCATCAGCCCCAGCATTTT.

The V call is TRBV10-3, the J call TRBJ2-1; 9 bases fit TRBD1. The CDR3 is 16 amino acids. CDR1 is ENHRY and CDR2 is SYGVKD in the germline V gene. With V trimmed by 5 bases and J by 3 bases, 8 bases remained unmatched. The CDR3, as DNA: TGTGCCATCAGTTTTGGCGGGACAGGGAGCTACAATGAGCAGTTCTTC. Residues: CAISFGGTGSYNEQFF.

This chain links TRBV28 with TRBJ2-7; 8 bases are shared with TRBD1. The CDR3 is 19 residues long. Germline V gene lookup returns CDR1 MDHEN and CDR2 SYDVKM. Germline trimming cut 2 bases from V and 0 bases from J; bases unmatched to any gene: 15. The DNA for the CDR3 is TGTGCCAGCAGTTTACCTGATCCCAGGGGGCCCCGCAGCTCCTACGAGCAGTACTTC. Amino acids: CASSLPDPRGPRSSYEQYF.

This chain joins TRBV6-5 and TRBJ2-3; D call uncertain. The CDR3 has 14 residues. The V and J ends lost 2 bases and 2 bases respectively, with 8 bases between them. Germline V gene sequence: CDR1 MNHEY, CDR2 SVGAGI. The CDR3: CASSYLPYTDTQYF. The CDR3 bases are TGTGCCAGCAGTTACCTGCCGTACACAGATACGCAGTATTTT.